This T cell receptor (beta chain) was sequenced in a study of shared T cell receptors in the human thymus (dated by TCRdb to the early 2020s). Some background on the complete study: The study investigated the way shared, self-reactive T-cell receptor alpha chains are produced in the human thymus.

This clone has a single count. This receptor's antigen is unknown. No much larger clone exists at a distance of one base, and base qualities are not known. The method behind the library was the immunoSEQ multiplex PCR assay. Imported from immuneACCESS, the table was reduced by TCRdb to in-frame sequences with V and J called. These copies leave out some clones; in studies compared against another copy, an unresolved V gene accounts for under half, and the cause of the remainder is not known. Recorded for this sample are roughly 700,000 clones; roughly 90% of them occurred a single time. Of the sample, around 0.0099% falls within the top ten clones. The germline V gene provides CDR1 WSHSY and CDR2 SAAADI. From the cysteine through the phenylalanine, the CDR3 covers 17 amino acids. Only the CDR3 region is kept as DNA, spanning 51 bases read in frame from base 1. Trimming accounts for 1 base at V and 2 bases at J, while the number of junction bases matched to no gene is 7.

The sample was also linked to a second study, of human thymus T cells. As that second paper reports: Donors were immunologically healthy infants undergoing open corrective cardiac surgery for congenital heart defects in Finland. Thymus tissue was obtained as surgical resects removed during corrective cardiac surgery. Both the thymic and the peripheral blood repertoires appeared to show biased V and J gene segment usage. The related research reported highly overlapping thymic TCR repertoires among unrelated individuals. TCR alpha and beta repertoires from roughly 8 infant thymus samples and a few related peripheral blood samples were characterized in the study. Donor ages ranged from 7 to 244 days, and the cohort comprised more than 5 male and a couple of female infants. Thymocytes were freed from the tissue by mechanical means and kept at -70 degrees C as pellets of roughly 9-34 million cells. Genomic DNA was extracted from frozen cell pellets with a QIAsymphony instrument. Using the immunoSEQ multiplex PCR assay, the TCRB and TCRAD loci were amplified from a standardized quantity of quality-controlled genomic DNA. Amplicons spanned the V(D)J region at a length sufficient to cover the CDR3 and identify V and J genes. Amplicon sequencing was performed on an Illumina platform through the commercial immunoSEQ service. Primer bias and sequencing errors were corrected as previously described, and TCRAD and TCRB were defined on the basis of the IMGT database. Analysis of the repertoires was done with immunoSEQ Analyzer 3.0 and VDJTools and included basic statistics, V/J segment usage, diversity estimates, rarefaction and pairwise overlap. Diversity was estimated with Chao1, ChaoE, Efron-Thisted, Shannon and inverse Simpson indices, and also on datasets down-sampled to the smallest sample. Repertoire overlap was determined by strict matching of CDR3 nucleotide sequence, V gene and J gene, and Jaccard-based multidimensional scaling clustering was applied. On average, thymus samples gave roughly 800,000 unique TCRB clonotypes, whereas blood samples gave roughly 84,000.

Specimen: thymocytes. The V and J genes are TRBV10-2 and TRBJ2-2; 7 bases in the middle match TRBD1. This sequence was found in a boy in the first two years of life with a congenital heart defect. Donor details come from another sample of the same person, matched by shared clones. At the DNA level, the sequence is TGCGCCAGCAGTGAGTTACGGACAGGAGCTAACACCGGGGAGCTGTTTTTT. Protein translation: CASSELRTGANTGELFF.